This TCR beta chain was found in a study of a mutant IDH1 vaccine in newly diagnosed glioma. The time point here: baseline, week 1 (first vaccination visit). Documented treatment: pre-vaccination baseline after standard-of-care therapy. The V and J ends lost 4 bases and 0 bases respectively, with 9 bases between them. Germline V gene lookup returns CDR1 MDHEN and CDR2 SYDVKM. The CDR3 runs 14 residues. The assay was immunoSEQ multiplex PCR, and TCRdb's table has in-frame clones only and misses some. The repertoire holds around 63,000 clones, about nine tenths seen once, with roughly 2.7% in the top ten.

The V and J genes are TRBV28 and TRBJ1-2; D is ambiguous. Sequences were derived from PBMCs, sampled from a glioma patient treated with radiotherapy, temozolomide or both. The receptor was derived from a man over 45 with glioma. CDR3 nucleotides: TGTGCCAGCAGTTATAATCCGACTAACTATGGCTACACCTTC. This gives the protein CASSYNPTNYGYTF.